What follows is one T cell receptor (beta chain) and its context. As yet, its antigen is unknown. Sequenced material consisted of expressed TCRB transcripts (all of the isolated RNA was reverse transcribed). The protocol was immunoSEQ multiplex PCR, while the TCRdb copy is restricted to in-frame clones and leaves out a portion. This table has 310,000 or so clones, 15% appearing once. The source of the sample is a study of beta chain features in type 1 diabetes. Findings and caveats of the study: There was a moderate but significant shortening of TCRB CDR3s in all four CD4+ subsets of Type 1 diabetes patients.

This CDR3 contains 13 residues. Germline-derived CDR1 and CDR2 are KGHSH and LQKENI. V shed 6 bases and J 4 bases; nucleotides not matched to a gene: 3. A CD45RO/CCR7/CD25/CD127/CD95/CD27 panel sorted naive, central memory, regulatory and stem cell-like memory CD4+ cells. Specimen: naive CD4+ T cells from blood. The chain is built from TRBV18 and TRBJ2-3, with 8 bases that match TRBD2. This clonotype was obtained from a man younger than 35 with type 1 diabetes. CDR3 in amino acids: CASSGGDSDTQYF. The CDR3 DNA sequence: TGTGCCAGCTCCGGGGGGGATTCAGATACGCAGTATTTT. The full variable domain, its missing parts supplied by reference TRBV18 and TRBJ2-3, is NAGVMQNPRHLVRRRGQEARLRCSPMKGHSHVYWYRQLPEEGLKFMVYLQKENIIDESGMPKERFSAEFPKEGPSILRIQQVVRGDSAAYFCASSGGDSDTQYFGPGTRLTVL.